This T cell receptor beta chain emerged from a study of T cells in Graves' hyperthyroidism and ophthalmopathy (dated by TCRdb to between 2019 and 2020). With regard to the full study: Peripheral blood samples were taken at initial diagnosis, before any treatment was given. Prospective prediction of ophthalmopathy was tested in an independent validation cohort consisting of 18 hyperthyroidism patients and over 15 patients who later progressed to ophthalmopathy. The 85 to 100 discovery patients were randomly split 7:3 into training and test sets. To identify TCR V-J signatures that set the groups apart, the researchers used a discovery cohort of 100 patients, made up of under 50 with Graves' ophthalmopathy and around 58 with stable Graves' hyperthyroidism. In roughly six Graves' hyperthyroidism patients, the study also compared T-cell repertoires from thyroid tissue with T-cell repertoires from blood. The paper describes TCR Vbeta CDR3 sequencing of about 140 peripheral blood samples, made up of about 41 ophthalmopathy patients, roughly 75 hyperthyroidism patients and about 17 progressor patients. Once sampling was done, hyperthyroidism patients were given methimazole at a starting dose of 30 mg daily, whereas ophthalmopathy patients were given high-dose intravenous methylprednisolone. Overall results and qualifications from the work: In validation, the model predicted progression to ophthalmopathy with around 71% sensitivity and 72.22% specificity, a median of about 6.7 months before onset. A model built on a 13 V-J signature distinguished ophthalmopathy from stable hyperthyroidism, reaching about 89% sensitivity and around 81% specificity in cross-validation and 80%/75% in testing. Sample size was not statistically predetermined, and blinding of investigators to group allocation was not performed. Blood samples also contained most of the expanded thyroid clonotypes (frequency above 0.001), which suggests that blood repertoires may reflect thyroid immune responses.

Stable Graves' hyperthyroidism was defined as no progression to ophthalmopathy during 18 months of follow-up. Hyperthyroidism patients were newly diagnosed, with disease duration under 2 months, and aged 18 to 65 years. The study excluded patients with uncontrolled infections, other autoimmune diseases, pregnancy or lactation. Diagnoses were based on clinical symptoms, serum thyroxine and TRAb, thyroid ultrasound and orbital computed tomography. PBMCs were isolated from about 10 ml of fresh peripheral blood by Ficoll-Paque density gradient centrifugation. Total RNA was extracted with Trizol reagent, and quality was checked on an Agilent 2100 Bioanalyzer. The germline V gene supplies CDR1 MDHEN and CDR2 SYDVKM. Counted from cysteine to phenylalanine, this CDR3 has 14 amino acids. Only the CDR3 DNA stays, 42 bases, in frame from base 1. This clonotype was seen repeatedly, ten times or more. Its target antigen remains unknown. At one end, the junction sequence differs from germline, possibly due to a read error.

TCR beta CDR3 regions were amplified from RNA transcripts. The first round of RT-PCR for the TCR CDR3 was performed with the HTBI primer set and the Qiagen OneStep RT-PCR kit. The libraries were constructed in a second round of multiplex PCR and then size-selected and purified. The libraries were sequenced on an Illumina HiSeq2000 using paired-end 100 bp reads. For the original study's pipeline: SOAPnuke was used to process the raw data, with reads discarded if the reads contained adapters or uncalled bases, had a mean Phred below 15, or lacked an exact constant-primer or identifier match. COPE v1.2.5 was used to merge the high-quality paired reads, and each unique nucleotide sequence was defined as a clonotype. MiTCR v1.1 was used to align the clonotypes against IMGT TRBV, TRBD and TRBJ reference segments. The analysis included only V-J combinations with a frequency above 0.0001, which together covered 99% to 99.2% of the repertoires. The TCS score was defined as the ratio of F50 (clonal expansion) to E x V (chaos), calculated using BLOSUM62-based TCRdist between CDR3 peptides within each V-J. Welch's t-statistics and random forest reduced several hundred V-J features to about 13, which were used in a naive Bayes classifier (R e1071). Through fastp at Q25 and MiXCR, TCRdb rebuilt clones from the public reads, retaining in-frame beta chains. Each entry merges the rows of one CDR3 protein and shows their most common DNA and genes. The V and J calls were determined by TCRdb, not by the authors. The sample has around 520,000 distinct CDR3 sequences on record, around 14% of them singletons. Together, the top ten hold 17% of the sample.

The sequence derives from a woman between 18 and 30 years old with Graves' hyperthyroidism. Sequences were obtained from blood. The chain joins TRBV28 to TRBJ2-7; 9 bases in the junction line up with TRBD1. CDR3 loop: CASRPGQGRNEQHF. The base sequence is TGTGCCAGCAGGCCGGGACAGGGTAGAAACGAGCAGCACTTC.